This TCR beta chain stems from a study of response to subunit inactivated influenza vaccine. Study outcomes and limitations: Authors suggested few new T cells are recruited by each seasonal influenza vaccination.

This clonotype was detected only a few times. The antigen remains unidentified. Deletions cut 4 bases from V and 5 bases from J, with 12 bases between. CDR1 is MDHEN, CDR2 SYDVKM, per germline. The CDR3 loop spans 13 amino acids. TCRdb reprocessed the RT-PCR reads via MiXCR and lists one record per CDR3 protein. The sample contains more than 150,000 distinct CDR3 sequences, around 9% of which appear only once. Sample: non-naive T cells sorted from PBMCs, taken on the day of vaccination. The V and J genes are TRBV28 and TRBJ2-7; D call uncertain. The sequence was obtained from a man in his fifties or sixties who received an inactivated influenza vaccine. This CDR3 is CASSYRAEDEQYF. For the CDR3, the DNA is TGTGCCAGCAGTTATAGGGCTGAGGACGAGCAGTACTTC.